These T cell receptor beta chains were read from a single sample in a study of long-term antiretroviral therapy in people with HIV. Profiled with immunoSEQ multiplex PCR; TCRdb holds only in-frame clones, not every one. Of tens of thousands of clones listed, approximately 76% are singletons. The specimen was unsorted PBMCs, collected 1.1 years before starting antiretroviral therapy. These receptors came from a woman between 35 and 50 years old with HIV. The CDR3 runs from the conserved cysteine through the conserved F or W. The D gene is left open where the match is weak. Clone size is stated in some rows and not others, as once, few, many or a class when expanded.

V gene	D gene	CDR3 length	J gene	clone size	CDR3 protein	CDR3 DNA
TRBV6-6	-	15	TRBJ1-2	few	CASSYMGVSDYGYTF	TGTGCCAGCAGTTACATGGGGGTCTCGGACTATGGCTACACCTTC
TRBV30	-	14	TRBJ1-2	few	CAWSSSGPFEGYTF	TGTGCCTGGAGCAGCTCTGGACCCTTCGAAGGCTACACCTTC
TRBV11-3	-	18	TRBJ1-3	-	CASSLGDGLPISGNTIYF	TGTGCCAGCAGCTTAGGGGACGGCTTACCAATCTCTGGAAACACCATATATTTT
TRBV6-5	-	13	TRBJ1-2	few	CASSVTVNYGYTF	TGTGCCAGCAGTGTGACAGTAAACTATGGCTACACCTTC
TRBV11-3	-	14	TRBJ1-1	-	CASSGRGTVAEAFF	TGTGCCAGCAGCGGAAGGGGGACCGTCGCTGAAGCTTTCTTT
TRBV18	-	16	TRBJ2-5	-	CASSPANLGPQETQYF	TGTGCCAGCTCACCCGCAAACCTAGGACCACAAGAGACCCAGTACTTC
TRBV27	-	15	TRBJ1-3	-	CASSLWAGSGNTIYF	TGTGCCAGCAGTTTATGGGCAGGGTCTGGAAACACCATATATTTT
TRBV9	-	12	TRBJ2-7	-	CASSIPSYEQYF	TGTGCCAGCAGTATTCCCTCCTACGAGCAGTACTTC
TRBV7-2	-	15	TRBJ2-7	-	CASSSVGANSYEQYF	TGTGCCAGCAGCTCGGTGGGGGCAAACTCCTACGAGCAGTACTTC
TRBV2	-	15	TRBJ2-7	-	CASGVRRPDSYEQYF	TGTGCCAGCGGGGTGAGGAGGCCAGACTCCTACGAGCAGTACTTC